This TCR beta chain was obtained from a study of cytomegalovirus exposure and HLA in healthy donors. PCR used 60 Vbeta primers and 13 Jbeta primers. The table came from immunoSEQ multiplex PCR; TCRdb's copy has only in-frame clones and leaves some out. The sample records roughly 220,000 clones, 82% being singletons. The germline V and J ends were trimmed by 6 bases and 0 bases, with 15 bases remaining between them. Germline V gene lookup returns CDR1 WNHNN and CDR2 SYGVQD (reference sequence). The CDR3 extends over 15 amino acids. This clonotype was obtained from a woman aged 40 to 49 in good health and CMV-seronegative. This rearrangement joins TRBV10-1 to TRBJ2-7, with a weak D call TRBD1 (5 bases). Source material: PBMCs. The CDR3 is CASSPGYRGSYEQYF. CDR3 sequence (DNA): TGCGCCAGCAGCCCAGGGTATCGTGGCTCCTACGAGCAGTACTTC.